The 22 T cell receptor beta chains below all came from one sample that was sequenced in a study of cytotoxic CD8 clonotypes in ibrutinib-treated CLL. Sequencing was performed with immunoSEQ multiplex PCR; in TCRdb, only in-frame clones are kept and a portion is missing. The sample gives approximately 100,000 clones, approximately 82% of which show up once; less than 35% is in the top ten. The specimen was PBMCs, collected after 12 months of ibrutinib treatment. The receptors come from a human donor with chronic lymphocytic leukemia.

The gene calls are TRBV7-9 and TRBJ2-3; D is uncertain. The CDR3 runs 12 residues. V shed 2 bases and J shed 5 bases, with 5 bases lying between them. Germline loops: CDR1 SEHNR, CDR2 FQNEAQ (reference sequence). The CDR3 is CASSLKGDTQYF. The CDR3 coding sequence is TGTGCCAGCAGCTTAAAAGGAGATACGCAGTATTTT.

In DNA, the CDR3 is TGTGCCAGCAGCTTAATGGTTGGCGGGGGGGCCGCAGATACGCAGTATTTT. Its translation: CASSLMVGGGAADTQYF. The chain is built from TRBV7-3 and TRBJ2-3, with 9 nucleotides matching TRBD2. Trimming at V came to 1 base and at J to 4 bases, leaving 9 bases not matched to a gene. Germline CDR1 SGHTA, CDR2 FQGTGA. The CDR3 is 17 amino acids.

This clone was found many times. This chain uses TRBV7-2 with TRBJ1-4, with D uncertain. CDR3 size: 16 residues. The V and J ends lost 5 bases and 6 bases respectively, with 19 bases between them. Germline loops: CDR1 SGHTA, CDR2 FQGNSA. CDR3 sequence reads: CASSRAGGGEDEKLFF. Here the CDR3 DNA reads TGTGCCAGCAGCAGGGCAGGCGGTGGGGAAGATGAAAAACTGTTTTTT.

The rearrangement joins TRBV5-6 to TRBJ1-2, with D possibly being TRBD1 (5 bases). The CDR3 contains 15 residues. The germline V gene encodes CDR1 SGHDT and CDR2 YYEEEE. V was trimmed by 4 bases and J by 3 bases, leaving 16 bases between them. CDR3 protein: CASSPSGGGYYGYTF. Here the CDR3 DNA reads TGTGCCAGCAGCCCGAGCGGGGGTGGGTACTATGGCTACACCTTC.

V usage is TRBV21-1 and J usage is TRBJ2-7; the D segment call TRBD2 is taken from the table without a DNA check. TRBV21-1 is a known pseudogene. This CDR3 is built from 20 residues. This CDR3 is CASSKRTSRLAGGPNCEQYF. The CDR3, as DNA: TGTGCCAGCAGCAAAAGGACATCACGACTAGCGGGGGGGCCGAATTGCGAGCAGTACTTC.

This clone showed up just once. The rearrangement links TRBV27 to TRBJ2-7; TRBD2 might be the D (6 bases). The V end was cut by 5 bases, the J end by 1 base, with 15 bases between. The CDR3 runs 15 residues. Germline V lookup: CDR1 MNHEY, CDR2 SMNVEV (reference sequence). CDR3: CASSPRDLSSYEQYF. The CDR3, as DNA: TGTGCCAGCAGTCCGCGGGACCTCAGTTCCTACGAGCAGTACTTC.

This chain joins TRBV19 and TRBJ2-1, with D unresolved. This CDR3 region has 13 residues. Trimming cost V 0 bases and J 9 bases, with 9 bases left between them. Germline V CDR1 and CDR2: LNHDA, SQIVND (reference sequence). CDR3 in DNA: TGTGCCAGTAGTATAGAACTCTTTGGTGAGCAGTTCTTC. Translation gives CASSIELFGEQFF.

The CDR3 spells CASSLGGQNSYEQYF. For the CDR3, the DNA is TGTGCCAGCAGCTTAGGAGGACAGAACTCCTACGAGCAGTACTTC. The chain recombines TRBV7-2 with TRBJ2-7, with D possibly matching TRBD1 (6 bases). The V and J ends lost 1 base and 0 bases respectively, with 10 bases between them. The CDR3 spans 15 residues. The germline V gene encodes CDR1 SGHTA and CDR2 FQGNSA.

The chain is built from TRBV28 and TRBJ1-2, with TRBD1 identical over 7 bases. The CDR3 has 16 residues. V was clipped by 4 bases and J by 3 bases; unmatched bases: 11. Germline values: CDR1 MDHEN, CDR2 SYDVKM. CDR3 in DNA: TGTGCCAGCAGTTCCCCTTCGGGACAGAACTACTATGGCTACACCTTC. This translates into CASSSPSGQNYYGYTF.

The chain joins TRBV5-1 to TRBJ2-7; D tentatively reads TRBD1 or TRBD2 (5 bases each). Germline-derived CDR1 and CDR2 are SGHRS and YFSETQ. CDR3 length equals 16 residues. The V gene lost 5 bases and the J gene lost 3 bases, with 21 bases spanning the gap. CDR3 sequence reads: CASRPRDESSIYEQYF. The CDR3 DNA sequence: TGCGCCAGCAGACCCCGGGACGAAAGTTCGATCTACGAGCAGTACTTC.

This chain links TRBV28 with TRBJ2-5, with D hard to call. The length of the CDR3 is 15 residues. Germline CDR1 MDHEN, CDR2 SYDVKM. With 4 bases removed from V and 0 bases from J, the gap between germline ends came to 12 bases. The CDR3 is CASSSLRGYQETQYF. CDR3 sequence (DNA): TGTGCCAGCAGTTCGCTCCGTGGGTACCAAGAGACCCAGTACTTC.

The chain has TRBV19 and TRBJ1-4; D is unclear. CDR1 and CDR2 from the germline V gene are LNHDA and SQIVND (reference sequence). V lost 7 bases and J 0 bases, leaving 12 bases between the germline ends. The CDR3 loop spans 15 amino acids. Written as DNA, the CDR3 is TGTGCCAGTACCCCATCTACAGCAACTAATGAAAAACTGTTTTTT. Encoded protein: CASTPSTATNEKLFF.

As regards this clone: The same CDR3 also results from other DNA sequences found in this sample. The chain recombines TRBV7-2 with TRBJ2-1, with D perhaps TRBD1 or TRBD2 (6 bases each). The V gene's germline CDR1 is SGHTA and CDR2 FQGNSA. With 1 base removed from V and 5 bases from J, the gap between germline ends came to 12 bases. The CDR3 sequence is 15 residues long. The CDR3 DNA follows: TGTGCCAGCAGCTTAGTGGGGGGCTGGGACAATGAGCAGTTCTTC. It specifies CASSLVGGWDNEQFF.

This clone was found once. The chain recombines TRBV10-3 with TRBJ1-5, with no clear D. This CDR3 is built from 16 residues. CDR1 and CDR2 (germline): ENHRY, SYGVKD. V shed 0 bases and J shed 3 bases, with 12 bases lying between them. The DNA for the CDR3 is TGTGCCATCAGTGAGTCGGTTGGGCAGAACAATCAGCCCCAGCATTTT. Translation: CAISESVGQNNQPQHF.

The chain carries TRBV29-1 and TRBJ2-6; D is uncertain. The CDR3 runs 16 residues. Germline assignment: CDR1 SQVTM and CDR2 ANQGSEA. V lost 5 bases and J 1 base, leaving 15 bases between the germline ends. The CDR3 region is CSVLGSPRSGANVLTF. The DNA of the CDR3 is TGCAGCGTTCTTGGCTCCCCGAGGTCTGGGGCCAACGTCCTGACTTTC.

The chain joins TRBV11-2 to TRBJ1-1; 8 nucleotides line up with TRBD1. The V gene's germline CDR1 is SGHAT and CDR2 FQNNGV. This CDR3 is 15 amino acids long. With V trimmed by 4 bases and J by 1 base, 5 bases remained unmatched. CDR3 DNA sequence: TGTGCCAGCAGCTGGGGGACAGGACCGAACACTGAAGCTTTCTTT. Its protein is CASSWGTGPNTEAFF.

This clone was counted only a few times. V gene TRBV6-4 combines with J gene TRBJ2-3; D may be TRBD2 (7 bases). Between the trimmed V and J ends, which lost 2 bases and 0 bases, there was a span of 9 bases. The CDR3 spans 15 residues. CDR1 is MRHNA, CDR2 SNTAGT, per germline. The CDR3 here is CASSDGGASTDTQYF. CDR3 DNA sequence: TGTGCCAGCAGTGACGGGGGGGCCAGCACAGATACGCAGTATTTT.

In its sample, this clone was seen a few times. The V call is TRBV5-1, the J call TRBJ1-6, with TRBD1 identical over 8 bases. In germline, CDR1 is SGHRS, CDR2 YFSETQ. J gave up 6 bases and V 3 bases, and 5 bases lay outside the gene matches. The CDR3 runs to 15 residues. The CDR3 nucleotides read TGCGCCAGCAGCTATGGACAGGGAACTAATTCACCCCTCCACTTT. It yields the protein CASSYGQGTNSPLHF.

The chain has TRBV9 and TRBJ2-1; the match to TRBD2 covers 10 bases. V shed 4 bases and J 3 bases; nucleotides not matched to a gene: 7. CDR3 length: 16 residues. Germline-derived CDR1 and CDR2 are SGDLS and YYNGEE. In nucleotides, the CDR3 is TGTGCCAGCAGCCCGCGTGCTAGCGGGGGCTACAATGAGCAGTTCTTC. Its translation is CASSPRASGGYNEQFF. Filled out from reference TRBV9 and TRBJ2-1, the complete variable domain reads DSGVTQTPKHLITATGQRVTLRCSPRSGDLSVYWYQQSLDQGLQFLIQYYNGEERAKGNILERFSAQQFPDLHSELNLSSLELGDSALYFCASSPRASGGYNEQFFGPGTRLTVL.

This clone was seen at least ten times. The chain is built from TRBV10-3 and TRBJ1-5; maybe TRBD1 (5 bases). CDR3 size: 15 residues. Trimming stripped 5 bases from V and 4 bases from J, with 15 bases between. CDR1 and CDR2 (germline): ENHRY, SYGVKD. CDR3: CAISPGADSNQPQHF. CDR3 in DNA: TGTGCCATCAGTCCTGGGGCAGATTCTAATCAGCCCCAGCATTTT.

CDR3 DNA: TGTGCCAGCAGCTTAATCTTGGGTAGCTACAATGAGCAGTTCTTC. Encoded protein: CASSLILGSYNEQFF. The gene calls are TRBV7-8 and TRBJ2-1; no clear D. There are 15 residues in the CDR3. In germline, CDR1 is SGHVS, CDR2 FQNEAQ. Trimming removed 2 bases at V and 3 bases at J, with 11 bases between.

In this sample, this clone turned up a few times. The chain combines TRBV7-3 with TRBJ2-7; D call uncertain. Per germline, CDR1 SGHTA and CDR2 FQGTGA. CDR3 length: 14 amino acids. V lost 2 bases to trimming and J lost 3 bases, with 11 bases between them. CDR3 DNA: TGTGCCAGCAGCTTATTAGGCGGAAACTACGAGCAGTACTTC. Encoded protein: CASSLLGGNYEQYF.